Listed here are 31 T cell receptor beta chains from one sample, sequenced in a study of shared clonotypes between healthy human individuals. Terminally differentiated effector memory CD45RA+ cells were excluded from the naive CD8 cells, which were CD45RO-negative and positively selected for CCR7. Libraries were prepared by immunoSEQ multiplex PCR; TCRdb keeps only in-frame clonotypes and omits some of them. Of about 2 million clones detected, about 95% appear once; the ten largest clones hold less than 1.5%. The specimen was naive CD8+ T cells sorted from blood. Every receptor here comes from a man between 18 and 35 years old in good health.

This sequence joins TRBV10-1 and TRBJ2-3; the D gene is possibly TRBD2 (6 bases). Trimming left V 7 bases short and J 2 bases short, with 13 bases between. This CDR3 is built from 14 residues. The germline V gene encodes CDR1 WNHNN and CDR2 SYGVQD (reference sequence). This CDR3 reads CASILDYNTDTQYF. CDR3 sequence (DNA): TGCGCCAGCATATTGGACTACAACACAGATACGCAGTATTTT.

V usage is TRBV5-4 and J usage is TRBJ2-3, with D tentatively TRBD2 (6 bases). The length of the CDR3 is 15 residues. Germline lookup yields CDR1 SGHNT and CDR2 YYREEE (reference sequence). V lost 5 bases, J lost 0 bases, and 13 bases lay in between. CDR3 in amino acids: CASRETSASTDTQYF. In DNA form, the CDR3 reads TGTGCCAGCAGGGAGACTAGTGCTAGCACAGATACGCAGTATTTT.

This chain links TRBV13 with TRBJ1-2; TRBD1 might be the D (5 bases). The V gene lost 0 bases and the J gene lost 7 bases, with 18 bases spanning the gap. The germline CDR1 and CDR2 sequences are PRHDT and FYEKMQ (reference sequence). The CDR3 runs 16 residues. CDR3 protein: CASSLGLGAGRFGYTF. Here the CDR3 DNA reads TGTGCCAGCAGCTTAGGACTTGGGGCAGGGCGATTTGGCTACACCTTC.

The chain couples TRBV27 to TRBJ2-3; no clear D gene. The CDR3 runs to 14 residues. CDR1 and CDR2 from the germline V gene are MNHEY and SMNVEV (reference sequence). The germline V and J ends were trimmed by 2 bases and 4 bases, with 10 bases remaining between them. CDR3 sequence (DNA): TGTGCCAGCAGTTTAGTGGACGTTTCAGATACGCAGTATTTT. Amino acids: CASSLVDVSDTQYF.

The CDR3 loop reads CASSQGYASNYGYTF. Written as DNA, the CDR3 is TGCGCCAGCAGCCAAGGGTATGCCTCTAACTATGGCTACACCTTC. The chain has TRBV4-1 and TRBJ1-2; unclear D gene. Germline V CDR1 and CDR2: MGHRA, YSYEKL. Trimming cost V 1 base and J 0 bases, with 9 bases left between them. The CDR3 runs 15 residues.

The CDR3 nucleotides are TGTGCCAGCAGGGGGGACTGGGGAGTCCCTTACGAGCAGTACTTC. Translation: CASRGDWGVPYEQYF. The chain recombines TRBV28 with TRBJ2-7, with D perhaps matching TRBD2 (6 bases). Per the germline V gene, CDR1 is MDHEN and CDR2 is SYDVKM. CDR3 length equals 15 residues. With 6 bases removed from V and 4 bases from J, the gap between germline ends came to 19 bases.

The chain combines TRBV9 with TRBJ2-5; maybe TRBD2 (5 bases). The CDR3 spans 13 residues. CDR1 is SGDLS, CDR2 YYNGEE, per germline. V lost 0 bases and J lost 5, with 8 bases in between. The CDR3 nucleotides read TGTGCCAGCAGCGTAGACGGGGATGAGACCCAGTACTTC. Translated, it gives CASSVDGDETQYF.

Turning to this clone: Other DNA sequences of this sample code for an identical CDR3. The chain combines TRBV7-9 with TRBJ1-5; TRBD1 matches 8 bases. CDR1 and CDR2 from the germline V gene are SEHNR and FQNEAQ (reference sequence). The CDR3 sequence is 14 residues long. V lost 4 bases, J lost 5 bases, and 4 bases stayed unmatched. Written as DNA, the CDR3 is TGTGCCAGCAGCTCTGGACAGGGAGATCAGCCCCAGCATTTT. This encodes CASSSGQGDQPQHF.

This clone occurred a few times. The V and J genes are TRBV6-1 and TRBJ1-2; 7 nucleotides align to TRBD1. Germline V gene lookup returns CDR1 MNHNS and CDR2 SASEGT. This CDR3 spans 13 amino acids. Unmatched junction bases numbered 7, after V lost 7 bases and J lost 5 bases. DNA of the CDR3: TGTGCCAGCACCCGGGACAGCGGATATGGCTACACCTTC. Translating gives CASTRDSGYGYTF.

V is TRBV2 and J is TRBJ2-7; 8 bases are shared with TRBD1. V trimming: 3 bases; J trimming: 2 bases; junction bases outside the gene matches: 6. CDR3 length: 15 amino acids. Germline CDR1 and CDR2: SNHLY and FYNNEI. CDR3 region: CASSDPQGGTYEQYF. The CDR3 DNA follows: TGTGCCAGCAGTGACCCACAGGGGGGAACCTACGAGCAGTACTTC.

J is TRBJ2-1 and V is TRBV4-1; the D gene is possibly TRBD2 (6 bases). Germline V gives CDR1 MGHRA, CDR2 YSYEKL. Trimming took 4 bases from V and 4 from J, leaving 11 bases between them. The CDR3 covers 14 residues. CDR3 sequence (DNA): TGCGCCAGCAGCCTGATGGAGGGGTACAATGAGCAGTTCTTC. Amino acid sequence: CASSLMEGYNEQFF.

The chain employs TRBV6-5 and TRBJ2-1, with D possibly matching TRBD1 (6 bases). Looked up from germline, CDR1 is MNHEY and CDR2 is SVGAGI. The CDR3 covers 15 residues. Trimming removed 4 bases from V and 5 bases from J, with 15 bases in between. CDR3 protein: CASSSPIRGHNEQFF. The CDR3 DNA follows: TGTGCCAGCAGTTCTCCTATCAGGGGCCACAATGAGCAGTTCTTC.

The chain joins TRBV18 to TRBJ2-7; TRBD2 aligns across 14 bases. The CDR3 has 17 residues. Germline lookup yields CDR1 KGHSH and CDR2 LQKENI. The V gene end was trimmed by 6 bases and the J gene end by 0 bases; junction bases not matched to a gene: 7. CDR3 DNA sequence: TGTGCCAGCTCCCCTGTTGGGACTAGCGGGAGCTCCTACGAGCAGTACTTC. Translation: CASSPVGTSGSSYEQYF.

This clone was counted once. CDR3 region: CASSSPGSGRALGEQYF. CDR3 coding DNA: TGTGCCAGCAGCTCCCCGGGGAGCGGGAGGGCCCTAGGCGAGCAGTACTTC. The chain carries TRBV9 and TRBJ2-7, with 10 bases matching TRBD2. The CDR3 consists of 17 residues. Per the germline V gene, CDR1 is SGDLS and CDR2 is YYNGEE. Trimming removed 4 bases from V and 6 bases from J; junction bases left unmatched: 16.

The V and J genes are TRBV4-1 and TRBJ2-7, with 12 positions matching TRBD2. There are 18 residues in the CDR3. V trimming: 3 bases; J trimming: 6 bases; junction bases outside the gene matches: 15. Per the germline V gene, CDR1 is MGHRA and CDR2 is YSYEKL. CDR3 DNA: TGCGCCAGCAGCCAGCTCGACCGGACTAGCGGGGCCGGGGGCGAGCAGTACTTC. The encoded protein is CASSQLDRTSGAGGEQYF.

The chain uses TRBV15 and TRBJ1-3; the D gene is possibly TRBD1 (5 bases). The ends were cut back, 7 bases at V and 4 bases at J, with 11 bases in the middle. The germline V gene encodes CDR1 LNHNV and CDR2 YYDKDF (reference sequence). This CDR3 spans 13 amino acids. CDR3 DNA: TGTGCCACCACCCAGGGTACCGGAAACACCATATATTTT. It encodes CATTQGTGNTIYF.

This sequence joins TRBV10-3 and TRBJ2-3, with TRBD2 matching 7 bases. The germline V gene encodes CDR1 ENHRY and CDR2 SYGVKD. The CDR3 runs to 16 residues. After removal of 2 bases from V and 0 bases from J, the junction contained 5 bases not matched to a gene. CDR3: CAISELLAASTDTQYF. CDR3 DNA: TGTGCCATCAGTGAGCTCCTAGCGGCTAGCACAGATACGCAGTATTTT.

Details on this clone: One end of the junction does not line up with germline, which may come from a read error. Other DNA sequences in this sample translate to the same CDR3. The rearrangement joins TRBV4-3 to TRBJ1-5, with D possibly matching TRBD1 (5 bases). Germline V gene sequence: CDR1 LGHNA, CDR2 YSLEER. The CDR3 has 16 amino acids. CDR3 in amino acids: CASSQDVSVGHQPQHF. CDR3 coding DNA: TGCGCCAGCAGTCAAGACGTGTCGGTGGGGCATCAGCCCCAGCATTTT.

The chain carries TRBV4-1 and TRBJ2-5, with D possibly matching TRBD2 (5 bases). The germline V gene encodes CDR1 MGHRA and CDR2 YSYEKL. V was pared by 1 base and J by 7 bases, with 7 bases between. This CDR3 has 12 residues. CDR3: CASSQVGGTQYF. The CDR3 DNA reads TGCGCCAGCAGCCAAGTAGGAGGGACCCAGTACTTC.

The CDR3 reads CASSRQGELAGVIGELFF. The CDR3 DNA is TGTGCCAGCTCACGGCAGGGGGAGCTAGCGGGAGTTATCGGGGAGCTGTTTTTT. The V call is TRBV18, the J call TRBJ2-2, with 10 bases aligning to TRBD2. The germline V gene has CDR1 KGHSH and CDR2 LQKENI. The CDR3 covers 18 residues. Trimming removed 4 bases from V and 7 bases from J; junction bases left unmatched: 15.

About this clone itself: The same CDR3 is also encoded by other DNA sequences in this sample. The genes are TRBV29-1 and TRBJ2-3; TRBD2 aligns across 16 bases. Germline loops: CDR1 SQVTM, CDR2 ANQGSEA. J lost 1 base, V lost 4 bases, and 5 bases had no gene match. The CDR3 contains 17 residues. The CDR3 coding sequence is TGCAGCGTTGCGGGACTAGCGGGAGGGCCAGGCACAGATACGCAGTATTTT. This encodes CSVAGLAGGPGTDTQYF.

The gene calls are TRBV5-1 and TRBJ2-1; D tentatively fits TRBD1 or TRBD2 (6 bases each). Germline loops: CDR1 SGHRS, CDR2 YFSETQ. The CDR3 totals 14 residues. Trimming left V 4 bases short and J 6 bases short, with 14 bases between. The CDR3 reads CASSPEGGVNEQFF. The CDR3 DNA sequence: TGCGCCAGCAGCCCCGAGGGGGGTGTCAATGAGCAGTTCTTC. Using reference TRBV5-1 and TRBJ2-1 for the parts outside the CDR3, the full variable domain is KAGVTQTPRYLIKTRGQQVTLSCSPISGHRSVSWYQQTPGQGLQFLFEYFSETQRNKGNFPGRFSGRQFSNSRSEMNVSTLELGDSALYLCASSPEGGVNEQFFGPGTRLTVL.

V gene TRBV4-2 combines with J gene TRBJ2-7; 9 positions agree with TRBD1. CDR3 length: 16 residues. Trimming removed 2 bases from V and 1 base from J; junction bases left unmatched: 6. The V gene's germline CDR1 is LGHNA and CDR2 YNFKEQ. CDR3 sequence (DNA): TGTGCCAGCAGCCAACTGACAGGGGGTGAATCCTACGAGCAGTACTTC. Translated: CASSQLTGGESYEQYF.

CDR3 coding DNA: TGTGCCAGCAGCCCGATAGCGGGCCGGTCTGGGGCCAACGTCCTGACTTTC. This gives the protein CASSPIAGRSGANVLTF. The V and J genes are TRBV7-9 and TRBJ2-6; 7 bases align to TRBD2. There are 17 residues in the CDR3. The trim removed 5 bases at V and 1 base at J, leaving 8 bases unmatched. Germline V CDR1 and CDR2: SEHNR, FQNEAQ (reference sequence).

This sequence joins TRBV6-6 and TRBJ2-1, with a possible D match to TRBD1 (5 bases). The germline V gene has CDR1 MNHNY and CDR2 SVGAGI (reference sequence). Trimming took 6 bases from V and 3 from J, leaving 9 bases between them. The CDR3 loop spans 13 amino acids. The CDR3 region has the DNA TGTGCCAGCAGCCTCGACAGCTACAATGAGCAGTTCTTC. It yields the protein CASSLDSYNEQFF.

This sequence joins TRBV4-1 and TRBJ2-1, with TRBD2 matching over 9 bases. The CDR3 runs 15 residues. The germline V gene has CDR1 MGHRA and CDR2 YSYEKL. J lost 4 bases, V lost 5 bases, and 6 bases had no gene match. The DNA for the CDR3 is TGCGCCAGCAGCGACGTAGCGGGAGAATACAATGAGCAGTTCTTC. Residues: CASSDVAGEYNEQFF.

The CDR3 loop is CASSWGGYGEAFF. CDR3 in DNA: TGTGCCAGCAGCTGGGGGGGTTACGGTGAAGCTTTCTTT. The J gene is TRBJ1-1, the V gene TRBV11-2; D possibly corresponds to TRBD1 (5 bases). Germline V gene data show CDR1 as SGHAT and CDR2 as FQNNGV. The V and J ends lost 4 bases and 7 bases respectively, with 13 bases between them. This CDR3 comprises 13 residues.

The V and J genes are TRBV15 and TRBJ2-7; D is perhaps TRBD1 or TRBD2 (7 bases each). V lost 3 bases and J lost 3, with 12 bases in between. The V gene's germline CDR1 is LNHNV and CDR2 YYDKDF (reference sequence). The CDR3 spans 14 residues. The CDR3 coding sequence is TGTGCCACCAGCAGCGACAGGGAGGGCTACGAGCAGTACTTC. Translation gives CATSSDREGYEQYF.

The chain has TRBV4-1 and TRBJ2-3, with a possible D match to TRBD1 (7 bases). V was shortened by 1 base and J by 4 bases, with 15 bases between the two germline ends. The CDR3 sequence is 16 residues long. CDR1 and CDR2 (germline): MGHRA, YSYEKL. CDR3 in amino acids: CASSQGAGGRSDTQYF. The CDR3 nucleotides read TGCGCCAGCAGCCAAGGGGCAGGGGGGCGTTCAGATACGCAGTATTTT.

This clone was counted a few times. In the same sample, other DNA sequences code for this CDR3. The V and J genes are TRBV27 and TRBJ1-6, with D tentatively TRBD1 (6 bases). Germline V CDR1 and CDR2: MNHEY, SMNVEV (reference sequence). V was shortened by 4 bases and J by 6 bases, with 10 bases between the two germline ends. The CDR3 has 14 amino acids. CDR3 sequence: CASSSPGANSPLHF. CDR3 bases: TGTGCCAGCAGTTCGCCAGGGGCTAATTCACCCCTCCACTTT.

This clone turned up a few times. The chain has TRBV10-2 and TRBJ2-7; D not certain. CDR1 WSHSY and CDR2 SAAADI come from the germline V gene. Trimming pared 5 bases from V and 2 bases from J, leaving 4 bases between. This CDR3 is 11 amino acids long. CDR3 sequence: CASSLAYEQYF. The CDR3 DNA is TGCGCCAGCAGTCTAGCCTACGAGCAGTACTTC.